Described below is a single TCR beta chain sequence and its context. The length of the CDR3 is 15 residues. The germline gives CDR1 SGDLS, CDR2 YYNGEE. Trimming removed 4 bases from V and 8 bases from J; junction bases left unmatched: 13. The data originate from a study of T cell responses to AZD1222 COVID-19 vaccine. The data were produced by immunoSEQ multiplex PCR, yet TCRdb's version contains in-frame clones alone and is incomplete. The sample lists 150,000 or so clones, over 75% occurring once. The receptor was isolated from an adult in good health. The J gene is TRBJ1-2, the V gene TRBV9; 8 positions match TRBD1. This material consisted of peripheral blood, taken on day 0 of AZD1222 vaccination. CDR3 region: CASSPGQGILYGYTF. The CDR3 DNA sequence: TGTGCCAGCAGCCCCGGACAGGGAATTCTGTACGGCTACACCTTC.